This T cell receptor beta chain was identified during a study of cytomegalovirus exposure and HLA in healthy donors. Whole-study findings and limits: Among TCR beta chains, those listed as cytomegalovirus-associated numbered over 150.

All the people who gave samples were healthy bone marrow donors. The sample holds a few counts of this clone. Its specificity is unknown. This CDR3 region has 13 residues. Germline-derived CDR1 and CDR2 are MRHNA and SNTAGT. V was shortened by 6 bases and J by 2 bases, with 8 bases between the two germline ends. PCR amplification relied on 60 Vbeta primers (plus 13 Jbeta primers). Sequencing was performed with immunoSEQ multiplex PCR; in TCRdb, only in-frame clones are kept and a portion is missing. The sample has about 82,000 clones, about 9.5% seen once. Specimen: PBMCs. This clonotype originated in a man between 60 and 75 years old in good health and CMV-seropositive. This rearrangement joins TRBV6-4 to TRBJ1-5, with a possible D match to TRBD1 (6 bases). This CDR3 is CASSPGGNQPQHF. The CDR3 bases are TGTGCCAGCAGCCCAGGGGGCAATCAGCCCCAGCATTTT.